A selection of T cell receptor beta chains follows, all from one sample in a study of blood T cells in healthy people across ages. MiXCR, run by TCRdb on the 5' RACE reads, gives a single entry per CDR3 protein. The sample has hundreds of thousands of distinct CDR3 sequences; under 30% are singletons. The data also belong to a second study, concerning T cells of mothers and their children.

What was sequenced was blood. These receptors all stem from a boy aged 5 to 17 in good health. Both conserved end residues are part of each CDR3. Size values are once, few and many counts, or a class for expanded clones, and some rows have none.

v_call: TRBV6-6
clone_size: -
cdr3_aa: CASRVRSQGSGELFF

v_call: TRBV25-1
clone_size: few
cdr3_aa: CASSAPGQGDEKLFF

v_call: TRBV7-9
clone_size: few
cdr3_aa: CASSQTGSRYGYTF

v_call: TRBV4-1
clone_size: few
cdr3_aa: CASSHGAGGPRETQYF

v_call: TRBV28
clone_size: many
cdr3_aa: CASSLAGGDVGVSYEQYF

v_call: TRBV3-1
clone_size: few
cdr3_aa: CASGIGGTYEQYF

v_call: TRBV20-1
clone_size: -
cdr3_aa: CSARDLKEIYEQYF

v_call: TRBV12-3/TRBV12-4
clone_size: many
cdr3_aa: CASSPVWRDTEAFF

v_call: TRBV20-1
clone_size: -
cdr3_aa: CSAPYQGPSYEQYF

v_call: TRBV10-3
clone_size: -
cdr3_aa: CAISDPTTYEQYF

v_call: TRBV20-1
clone_size: -
cdr3_aa: CSARQGTKSTDTQYF

v_call: TRBV7-2
clone_size: -
cdr3_aa: CASSPTIVSAREQYF

v_call: TRBV7-9
clone_size: -
cdr3_aa: CASSLTGDAYGYTF

v_call: TRBV11-2
clone_size: -
cdr3_aa: CASSRRPGRKNTEAFF

v_call: TRBV5-1
clone_size: many
cdr3_aa: CASSLGPSTDTQYF

v_call: TRBV7-2
clone_size: few
cdr3_aa: CASTGLAGELFF

v_call: TRBV29-1
clone_size: -
cdr3_aa: CSVGSEGSLPGLAMYNEQFF

v_call: TRBV28
clone_size: few
cdr3_aa: CASGLQGGEQYF

v_call: TRBV7-6
clone_size: -
cdr3_aa: CASSSEKYEQYF

v_call: TRBV7-9
clone_size: -
cdr3_aa: CASSSPGPQSYEQYF

v_call: TRBV21-1
clone_size: -
cdr3_aa: CASSRAGVTNGEAFF

v_call: TRBV7-9
clone_size: few
cdr3_aa: CASSLGDSNNEQFF

v_call: TRBV10-3
clone_size: few
cdr3_aa: CAISDPETGSSYEQYF

v_call: TRBV6-1
clone_size: few
cdr3_aa: CASSHTGVGYCGYTF

v_call: TRBV19
clone_size: few
cdr3_aa: CASSIESGMDTQYF

v_call: TRBV29-1
clone_size: -
cdr3_aa: CSGRDSYGYTF

v_call: TRBV4-1
clone_size: -
cdr3_aa: CASSHPPRDRAYNEQFF

v_call: TRBV12-3/TRBV12-4
clone_size: -
cdr3_aa: CASSLSVLRETDTQYF

v_call: TRBV20-1
clone_size: -
cdr3_aa: CSARPGTGRTYEQYF

v_call: TRBV10-3
clone_size: few
cdr3_aa: CAISETSEGYGYTF